These 16 T cell receptor beta chains were all obtained from the same sample, sequenced in a study of blood T cell repertoires in COVID-19. The method was immunoSEQ multiplex PCR; TCRdb's version includes in-frame clones alone and lacks a portion of them. The sample shows fewer than 200,000 clones, 88% of them seen only once. Input material: peripheral blood. The receptors derive from a man aged 50 to 60 who had recovered from COVID-19.

The chain has TRBV3-1 (or the pseudogene TRBV3-2) and TRBJ1-1; possible D gene TRBD1, 5 bases. The CDR3 is 15 amino acids. Germline-derived CDR1 and CDR2 are LGHDT and YNNKEL (reference sequence). The V end was cut by 1 base, the J end by 1 base, with 10 bases between. CDR3 in amino acids: CASSQVGQGNTEAFF. The CDR3 DNA reads as TGTGCCAGCAGCCAAGTCGGGCAGGGGAACACTGAAGCTTTCTTT.

The rearrangement joins TRBV18 to TRBJ2-3, with D maybe TRBD1 (6 bases). The CDR3 is made up of 18 amino acids. Germline CDR1 KGHSH, CDR2 LQKENI. The V end lost 1 base, the J end lost 0 bases, and 17 bases lay between the germline ends. The CDR3 nucleotides are TGTGCCAGCTCACCACGGTACAAGGGCAGGGGAAGCACAGATACGCAGTATTTT. Protein sequence: CASSPRYKGRGSTDTQYF. Using reference TRBV18 and TRBJ2-3 for the parts outside the CDR3, the full variable domain is NAGVMQNPRHLVRRRGQEARLRCSPMKGHSHVYWYRQLPEEGLKFMVYLQKENIIDESGMPKERFSAEFPKEGPSILRIQQVVRGDSAAYFCASSPRYKGRGSTDTQYFGPGTRLTVL.

The chain is built from TRBV19 and TRBJ2-2, with TRBD2 as a possible D gene (6 bases). CDR3 size: 17 residues. CDR1 is LNHDA, CDR2 SQIVND, per germline (reference sequence). Between the trimmed V and J ends, which lost 10 bases and 5 bases, there was a span of 26 bases. In DNA form, the CDR3 reads TGTGCCACCCTCTTCTCCTCACTGGCGGGGACTACCGGGGAGCTGTTTTTT. Protein: CATLFSSLAGTTGELFF. Full variable domain (rest looked up from reference TRBV19 and TRBJ2-2): DGGITQSPKYLFRKEGQNVTLSCEQNLNHDAMYWYRQDPGQGLRLIYYSQIVNDFQKGDIAEGYSVSREKKESFPLTVTSAQKNPTAFYLCATLFSSLAGTTGELFFGEGSRLTVL.

The chain links TRBV30 to TRBJ2-3; possibly TRBD1 for D (5 bases). This CDR3 contains 13 residues. Trimming removed 2 bases at V and 4 bases at J, with 10 bases between. Looked up from germline, CDR1 is GTSNPN and CDR2 is SVGIG (reference sequence). The CDR3 region has the DNA TGTGCCTGGAGTAGGGGTCGGGCAGATACGCAGTATTTT. It encodes CAWSRGRADTQYF. Full variable domain (missing parts from reference TRBV30 and TRBJ2-3): SQTIHQWPATLVQPVGSPLSLECTVEGTSNPNLYWYRQAAGRGLQLLFYSVGIGQISSEVPQNLSASRPQDRQFILSSKKLLLSDSGFYLCAWSRGRADTQYFGPGTRLTVL.

This clone was observed a single time. V is TRBV6-5 and J is TRBJ1-5; D not certain. Germline CDR1 MNHEY, CDR2 SVGAGI. This CDR3 contains 13 residues. Between the trimmed V and J ends, which lost 3 bases and 5 bases, there was a span of 8 bases. In DNA, the CDR3 is TGTGCCAGCAGTTATGAGGTAGATCAGCCCCAGCATTTT. Translated, it gives CASSYEVDQPQHF.

The chain joins TRBV15 to TRBJ2-3; 10 bases align to TRBD1. The trim removed 3 bases at V and 8 bases at J, leaving 5 bases unmatched. This CDR3 spans 14 amino acids. Germline V gene data show CDR1 as LNHNV and CDR2 as YYDKDF (reference sequence). In DNA form, the CDR3 reads TGTGCCACCAGCAGGGCAGGACAGGGGGGTACGCAGTATTTT. It encodes CATSRAGQGGTQYF.

There are a few counts of this clone. The genes are TRBV29-1 and TRBJ2-5; weak D call: TRBD2 (7 bases). Germline CDR1 and CDR2: SQVTM and ANQGSEA. V lost 3 bases and J 5 bases, leaving 19 bases between the germline ends. CDR3 size: 15 residues. The CDR3 DNA sequence: TGCAGCGTTGATCGTGGGGCGGGGGCCCGGGAGACCCAGTACTTC. Protein: CSVDRGAGARETQYF.

V is TRBV2 and J is TRBJ2-3, with TRBD2 matching 10 bases. With 6 bases clipped from V and 0 bases from J, the junction kept 3 bases outside the gene matches. Germline V gives CDR1 SNHLY, CDR2 FYNNEI. This CDR3 comprises 15 residues. The CDR3 here is CASRLLAGSTDTQYF. CDR3 nucleotide sequence: TGTGCCAGCAGGCTACTAGCGGGAAGCACAGATACGCAGTATTTT.

The chain links TRBV19 to TRBJ1-5; D might be TRBD1 (5 bases). The V end lost 11 bases, the J end lost 4 bases, and 15 bases lay between the germline ends. The germline gives CDR1 LNHDA, CDR2 SQIVND (reference sequence). The CDR3 loop spans 13 amino acids. This CDR3 is CASQNPGNQPQHF. The CDR3 DNA sequence: TGTGCCTCACAAAATCCAGGGAATCAGCCCCAGCATTTT.

This rearrangement joins TRBV3-1 (or the pseudogene TRBV3-2) to TRBJ2-7; 7 nucleotides match TRBD2. This CDR3 region has 13 residues. The ends lost 0 bases at V and 9 bases at J; junction bases unmatched: 5. CDR1 is LGHDT and CDR2 is YNNKEL in the germline V gene (reference sequence). The chain's CDR3 is CASSQDGGGRQYF. In nucleotides, the CDR3 is TGTGCCAGCAGCCAAGACGGCGGCGGGAGGCAGTACTTC.

The chain combines TRBV27 with TRBJ2-3; no clear D gene. V dropped 3 bases and J dropped 2 bases, with 21 bases sitting between them. CDR3 length: 18 residues. CDR1 MNHEY and CDR2 SMNVEV come from the germline V gene (reference sequence). CDR3 in amino acids: CASSFPVFGGTLTDTQYF. The CDR3, as DNA: TGTGCCAGCAGTTTCCCCGTTTTCGGCGGTACACTCACAGATACGCAGTATTTT.

The J gene is TRBJ2-3, the V gene TRBV7-3; 10 bases line up with TRBD2. From germline, CDR1 is SGHTA and CDR2 FQGTGA. Trimming at V came to 5 bases and at J to 1 base, leaving 6 bases not matched to a gene. The CDR3 spans 16 residues. The CDR3 DNA reads TGTGCCAGCAGCCCCAAGACTAGCGGGCGCACAGATACGCAGTATTTT. Its translation is CASSPKTSGRTDTQYF.

J is TRBJ2-7 and V is TRBV7-6; TRBD1 is a possible D gene (5 bases). Per the germline V gene, CDR1 is SGHVS and CDR2 is FNYEAQ. This CDR3 comprises 14 residues. V lost 5 bases and J 7 bases, leaving 18 bases between the germline ends. The CDR3 coding sequence is TGTGCCAGCAGCATAGGGGTCAGGGAAACGGAGCAGTACTTC. It yields the protein CASSIGVRETEQYF.

This clone has just one count. This rearrangement joins TRBV28 to TRBJ2-1; the D is unclear. CDR1 MDHEN and CDR2 SYDVKM come from the germline V gene. The CDR3 is 16 amino acids. Trimming took 4 bases from V and 0 from J, leaving 13 bases between them. CDR3 DNA: TGTGCCAGCAGTTCCGGTTCATCGAGCTCCTACAATGAGCAGTTCTTC. It encodes CASSSGSSSSYNEQFF.

The gene calls are TRBV6-6 and TRBJ2-7; 8 bases are shared with TRBD2. V lost 5 bases to trimming and J lost 0 bases; unmatched junction nucleotides: 12. The V gene's germline CDR1 is MNHNY and CDR2 SVGAGI (reference sequence). The CDR3 covers 17 residues. The CDR3 loop is CASSHGGRSGASYEQYF. As DNA, the CDR3 is TGTGCCAGCAGTCACGGGGGTCGTAGCGGGGCCTCCTACGAGCAGTACTTC.

The J gene is TRBJ1-2, the V gene TRBV5-1, with 8 bases matching TRBD1. This CDR3 contains 14 residues. The J segment lost 6 bases and the V segment lost 6 bases, leaving 10 bases of the junction unmatched. In germline, CDR1 is SGHRS, CDR2 YFSETQ. CDR3 DNA sequence: TGCGCCAGCACCGAACAGGGGGGAACCCATGGCTACACCTTC. Translating it yields CASTEQGGTHGYTF.